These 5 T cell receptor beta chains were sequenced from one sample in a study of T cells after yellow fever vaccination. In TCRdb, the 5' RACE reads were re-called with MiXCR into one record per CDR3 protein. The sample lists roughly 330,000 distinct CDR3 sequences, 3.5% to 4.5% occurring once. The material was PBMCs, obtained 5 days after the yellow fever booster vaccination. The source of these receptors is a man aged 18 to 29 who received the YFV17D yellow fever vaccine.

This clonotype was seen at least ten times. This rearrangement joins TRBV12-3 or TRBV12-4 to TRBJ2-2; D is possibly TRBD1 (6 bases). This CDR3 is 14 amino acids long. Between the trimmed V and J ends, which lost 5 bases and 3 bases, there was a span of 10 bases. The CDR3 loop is CASSRQGYTGELFF. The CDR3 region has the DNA TGTGCCAGCAGTCGGCAGGGGTACACCGGGGAGCTGTTTTTT.

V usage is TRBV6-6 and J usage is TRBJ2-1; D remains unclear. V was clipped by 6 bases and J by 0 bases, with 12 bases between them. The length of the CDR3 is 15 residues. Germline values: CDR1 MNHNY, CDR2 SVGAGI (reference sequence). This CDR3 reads CASRTAGSSYNEQFF. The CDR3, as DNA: TGTGCCAGCAGAACCGCAGGTAGCTCCTACAATGAGCAGTTCTTC.

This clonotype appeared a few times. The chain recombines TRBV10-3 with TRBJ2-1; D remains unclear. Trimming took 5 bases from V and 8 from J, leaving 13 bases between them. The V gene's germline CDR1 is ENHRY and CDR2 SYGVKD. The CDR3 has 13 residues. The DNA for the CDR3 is TGTGCCATCAGTCCTATGGGGTCCCATGAGCAGTTCTTC. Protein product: CAISPMGSHEQFF.

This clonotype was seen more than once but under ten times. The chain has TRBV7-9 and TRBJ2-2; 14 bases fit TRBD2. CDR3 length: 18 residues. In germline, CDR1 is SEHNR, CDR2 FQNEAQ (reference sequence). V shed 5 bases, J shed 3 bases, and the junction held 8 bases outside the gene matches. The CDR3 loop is CASSTGLAGARHTGELFF. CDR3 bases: TGTGCCAGCAGCACGGGACTAGCGGGGGCCCGGCACACCGGGGAGCTGTTTTTT.

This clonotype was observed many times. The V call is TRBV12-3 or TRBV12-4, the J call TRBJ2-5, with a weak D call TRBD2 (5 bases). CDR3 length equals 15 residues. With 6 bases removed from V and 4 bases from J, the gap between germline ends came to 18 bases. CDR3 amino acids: CASSRLRDRGETQYF. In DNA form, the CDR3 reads TGTGCCAGCAGCCGCCTCCGGGATAGAGGAGAGACCCAGTACTTC.